This TCR beta chain is from a study of graft-versus-host responses after intestinal transplantation. Study-level background: The whole recipient group had anti-thymocyte globulin induction followed by tacrolimus and steroids for two to four years.

Lymphocytes from graft epithelium and lamina propria were isolated. This clone was counted only a few times. The antigen is not known. The CDR3 consists of 13 residues. V was shortened by 7 bases and J by 5 bases, with 9 bases between the two germline ends. Germline CDR1 and CDR2: MDHEN and SYDVKM. Study-wide findings and caveats: Allograft clonal ratios (graft-versus-host to host-versus-graft) were high in patients who had graft-donor T cell macrochimerism. Recipient marrow showed GvH clones, some seen first in ileum or blood.

Method: immunoSEQ multiplex PCR; TCRdb's copy keeps in-frame clones and lacks some. The sample shows 6,500 to 8,500 clones, around 68% of them seen only once. This sample comprised ileum tissue, obtained approximately 50 days after transplant. The chain uses TRBV28 and TRBJ1-6; D uncertain. The receptor was isolated from a human patient who received an intestinal transplant, so some T cells may come from the graft donor. The CDR3 DNA reads TGTGCCAGCAAAGGAGGGAATAATTCACCCCTCCACTTT. It is translated as CASKGGNNSPLHF.